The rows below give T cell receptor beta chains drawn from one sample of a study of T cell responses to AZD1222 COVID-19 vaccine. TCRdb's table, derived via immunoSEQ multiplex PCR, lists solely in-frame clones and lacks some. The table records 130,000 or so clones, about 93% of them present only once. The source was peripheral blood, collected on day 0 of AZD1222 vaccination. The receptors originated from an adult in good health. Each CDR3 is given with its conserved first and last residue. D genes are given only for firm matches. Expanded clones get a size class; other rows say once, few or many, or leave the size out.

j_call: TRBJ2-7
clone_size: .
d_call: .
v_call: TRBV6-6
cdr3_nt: TGTGCCAGCAGTTACTCGGACACCTCCTACGAGCAGTACTTC
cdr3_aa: CASSYSDTSYEQYF

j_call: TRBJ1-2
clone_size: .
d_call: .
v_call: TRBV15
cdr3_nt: TGTGCCACTTCCTCGTGGAGCGAGACTGGCTACACCTTC
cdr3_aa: CATSSWSETGYTF

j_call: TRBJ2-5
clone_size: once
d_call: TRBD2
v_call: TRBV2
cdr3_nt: TGTGCCAGCAGACCTGGGGACTACCTTATTGAGACCCAGTACTTC
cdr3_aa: CASRPGDYLIETQYF

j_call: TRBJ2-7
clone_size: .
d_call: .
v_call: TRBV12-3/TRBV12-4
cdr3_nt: TGTGCCAGCAGTTTAGGGTACGAGCAGTACTTC
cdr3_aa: CASSLGYEQYF

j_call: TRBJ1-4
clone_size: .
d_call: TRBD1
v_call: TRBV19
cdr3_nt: TGTGCCAGTAGAACGACAGGGGCGGTAGCTCGGGAAAAACTGTTTTTT
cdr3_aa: CASRTTGAVAREKLFF

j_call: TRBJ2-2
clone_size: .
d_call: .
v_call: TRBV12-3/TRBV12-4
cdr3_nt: TGTGCCAGCAGTTTAAACAGACTCGGGGAGCTGTTTTTT
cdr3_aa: CASSLNRLGELFF

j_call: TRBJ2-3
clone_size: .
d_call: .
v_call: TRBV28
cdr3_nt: TGTGCCAGCATAGGCAGGCCTAGCACAGATACGCAGTATTTT
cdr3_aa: CASIGRPSTDTQYF

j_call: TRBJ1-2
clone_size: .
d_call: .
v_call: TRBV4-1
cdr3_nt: TGCGCCAGCAGCCAAGGACAGTTTCAGGGAGACGGCTACACCTTC
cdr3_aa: CASSQGQFQGDGYTF

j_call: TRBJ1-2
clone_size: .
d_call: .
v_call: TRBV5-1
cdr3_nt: TGCGCCAGCAGCTTGCGGGCAGGGATAACTAACTATGGCTACACCTTC
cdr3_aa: CASSLRAGITNYGYTF

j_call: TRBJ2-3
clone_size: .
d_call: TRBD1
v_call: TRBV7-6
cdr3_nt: TGTGCCAGCAGCTTACGACAGGGAAGCACAGATACGCAGTATTTT
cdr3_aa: CASSLRQGSTDTQYF

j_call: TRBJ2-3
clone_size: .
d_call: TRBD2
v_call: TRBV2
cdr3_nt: TGTGCCAGCGGAAGACTAGCGGGGGGCACAGATACGCAGTATTTT
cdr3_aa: CASGRLAGGTDTQYF

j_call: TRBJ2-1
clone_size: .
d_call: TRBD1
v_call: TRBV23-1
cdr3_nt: TGCGCCAGCAGTCAATCAAAGGGGGACAGGGGAAATGAGCAGTTCTTC
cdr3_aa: CASSQSKGDRGNEQFF

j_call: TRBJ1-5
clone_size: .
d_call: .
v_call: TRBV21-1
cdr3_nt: TGTGCCAGCAGCAAAGTCACCAGATATAGCAATCAGCCCCAGCATTTT
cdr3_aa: CASSKVTRYSNQPQHF

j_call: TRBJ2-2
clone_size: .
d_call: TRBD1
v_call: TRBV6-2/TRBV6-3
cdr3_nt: TGTGCCAGCAGTTCGCGACAGGGGACGAACACCGGGGAGCTGTTTTTT
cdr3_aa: CASSSRQGTNTGELFF

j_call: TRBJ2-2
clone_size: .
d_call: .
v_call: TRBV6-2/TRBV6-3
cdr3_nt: TGTGCCAGCAGCCCGGGATTATACACCGGGGAGCTGTTTTTT
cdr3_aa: CASSPGLYTGELFF

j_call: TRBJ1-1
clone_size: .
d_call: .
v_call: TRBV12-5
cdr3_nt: TGTGCTAGTGGTTTGGGGGACTCCCCTAATATGAACACTGAAGCTTTCTTT
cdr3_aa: CASGLGDSPNMNTEAFF

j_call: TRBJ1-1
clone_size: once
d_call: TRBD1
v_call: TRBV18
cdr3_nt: TGTGCCAGCTCACCCACCGACAGGGAGAGGACTGAAGCTTTCTTT
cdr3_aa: CASSPTDRERTEAFF

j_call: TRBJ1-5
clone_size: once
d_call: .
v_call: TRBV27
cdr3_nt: TGTGCCAGCAGTTCCTCCCGACTCTATCAGCCCCAGCATTTT
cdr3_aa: CASSSSRLYQPQHF

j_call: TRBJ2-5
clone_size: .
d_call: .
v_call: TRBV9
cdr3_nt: TGTGCCAGCAGCGTAGGGTTGGGGGCAGAGACCCAGTACTTC
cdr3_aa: CASSVGLGAETQYF

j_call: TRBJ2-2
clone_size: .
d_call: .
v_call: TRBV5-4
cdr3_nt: TGTGCCAGGGCGTTGAAGGGAGTTAGCACCGGGGAGCTGTTTTTT
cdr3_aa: CARALKGVSTGELFF

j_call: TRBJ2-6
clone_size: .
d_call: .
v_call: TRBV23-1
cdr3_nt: TGCGCCAGCAGTCAATCGCGGTCCTCTGGGGCCAACGTCCTGACTTTC
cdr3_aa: CASSQSRSSGANVLTF

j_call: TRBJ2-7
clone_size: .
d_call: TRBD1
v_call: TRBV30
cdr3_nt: TGTGCCTGGGGGACAGCCTACGAGCAGTACTTC
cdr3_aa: CAWGTAYEQYF

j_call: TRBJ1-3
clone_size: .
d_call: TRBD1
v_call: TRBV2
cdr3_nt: TGTGCCAGCAGTGGACAGGGCTCTGGAAACACCATATATTTT
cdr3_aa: CASSGQGSGNTIYF

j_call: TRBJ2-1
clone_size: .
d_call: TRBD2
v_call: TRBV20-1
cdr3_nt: TGCAGTGCTAGTTCCGGGAGGGCCTACAATGAGCAGTTCTTC
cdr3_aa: CSASSGRAYNEQFF

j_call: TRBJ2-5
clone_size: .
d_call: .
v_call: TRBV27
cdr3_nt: TGTGCCAGCAGTCCCGGTGCCGGGAGAAGAGATCAAGAGACCCAGTACTTC
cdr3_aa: CASSPGAGRRDQETQYF

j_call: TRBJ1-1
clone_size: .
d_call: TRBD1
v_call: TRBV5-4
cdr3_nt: TGTGCCAGCAGCCCGCGCCCCCCGAAGACAGGGACGGAAGCTTTCTTT
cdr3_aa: CASSPRPPKTGTEAFF

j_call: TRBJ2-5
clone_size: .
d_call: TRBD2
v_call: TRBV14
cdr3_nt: TGTGCCAGCAGCCAAGGATTCAGAGCGGGAGGTGGGGAGACCCAGTACTTC
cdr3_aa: CASSQGFRAGGGETQYF

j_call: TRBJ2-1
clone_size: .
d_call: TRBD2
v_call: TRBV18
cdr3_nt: TGTGCCAGCTCTCCTACTAGCGGGAGGTACAATGAGCAGTTCTTC
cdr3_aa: CASSPTSGRYNEQFF

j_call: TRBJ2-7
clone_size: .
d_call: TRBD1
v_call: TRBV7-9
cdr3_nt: TGTGCCAGCAGCTACGGGACAGGGAGCTCCTACGAGCAGTACTTC
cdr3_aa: CASSYGTGSSYEQYF

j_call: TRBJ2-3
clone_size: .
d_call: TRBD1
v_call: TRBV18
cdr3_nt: TGTGCCAGCTCACCCCGACAGGGGTTTACAGATACGCAGTATTTT
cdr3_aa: CASSPRQGFTDTQYF

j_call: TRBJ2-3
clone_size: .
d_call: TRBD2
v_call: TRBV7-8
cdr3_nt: TGTGCCAGCAGCCCACATACTAGCGGGAGTGCAGATACGCAGTATTTT
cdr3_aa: CASSPHTSGSADTQYF

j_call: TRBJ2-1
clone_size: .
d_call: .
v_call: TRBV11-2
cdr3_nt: TGTGCCAGCAGCTTAGATATCCAGACTCACTACAATGAGCAGTTCTTC
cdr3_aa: CASSLDIQTHYNEQFF

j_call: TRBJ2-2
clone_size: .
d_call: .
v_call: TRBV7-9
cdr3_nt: TGTGCCAGCAGCTCCTTGCCCACCGGGGAGCTGTTTTTT
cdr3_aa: CASSSLPTGELFF

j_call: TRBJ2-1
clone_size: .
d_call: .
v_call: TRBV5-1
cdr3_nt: TGCGCCAGCAGCTTGGAATTGGGCAGCCACTCCTACAATGAGCAGTTCTTC
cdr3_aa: CASSLELGSHSYNEQFF

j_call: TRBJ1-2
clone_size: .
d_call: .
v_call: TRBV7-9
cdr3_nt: TGTGCCAGCAGCTTAGGCCAGGGAATCGGCTACACCTTC
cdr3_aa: CASSLGQGIGYTF

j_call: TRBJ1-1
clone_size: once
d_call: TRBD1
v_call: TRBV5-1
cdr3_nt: TGCGCCAGCAGCTCGGGACAGGGTGTCCCCATGAACACTGAAGCTTTCTTT
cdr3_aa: CASSSGQGVPMNTEAFF

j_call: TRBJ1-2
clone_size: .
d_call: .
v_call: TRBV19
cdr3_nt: TGTGCCAGTAGTAAACCAGGTTATGGCTACACCTTC
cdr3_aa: CASSKPGYGYTF

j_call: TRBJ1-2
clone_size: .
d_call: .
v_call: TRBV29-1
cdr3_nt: TGCAGCGTACCTCCCGGCACAACGAACTATGGCTACACCTTC
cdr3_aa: CSVPPGTTNYGYTF

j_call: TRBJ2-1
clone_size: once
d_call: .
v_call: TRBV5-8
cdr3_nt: TGTGCCAGCAGCTTGGACTTGAGCTCCTACAATGAGCAGTTCTTC
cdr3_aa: CASSLDLSSYNEQFF

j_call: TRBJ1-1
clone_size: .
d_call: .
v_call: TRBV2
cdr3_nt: TGTGCCAGCAGTGAATCCCCATCGGGATACACTGAAGCTTTCTTT
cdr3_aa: CASSESPSGYTEAFF